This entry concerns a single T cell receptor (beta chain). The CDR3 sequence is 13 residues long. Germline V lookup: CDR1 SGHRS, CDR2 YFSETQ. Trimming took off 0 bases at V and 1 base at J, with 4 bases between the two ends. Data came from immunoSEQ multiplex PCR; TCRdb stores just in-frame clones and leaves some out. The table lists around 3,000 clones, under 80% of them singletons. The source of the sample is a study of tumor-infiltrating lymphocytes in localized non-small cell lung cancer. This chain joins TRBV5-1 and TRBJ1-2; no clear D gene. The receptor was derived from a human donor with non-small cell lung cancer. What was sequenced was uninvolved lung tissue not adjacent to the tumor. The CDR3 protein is CASSLDGNYGYTF. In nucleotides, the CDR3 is TGCGCCAGCAGCTTGGATGGTAACTATGGCTACACCTTC.